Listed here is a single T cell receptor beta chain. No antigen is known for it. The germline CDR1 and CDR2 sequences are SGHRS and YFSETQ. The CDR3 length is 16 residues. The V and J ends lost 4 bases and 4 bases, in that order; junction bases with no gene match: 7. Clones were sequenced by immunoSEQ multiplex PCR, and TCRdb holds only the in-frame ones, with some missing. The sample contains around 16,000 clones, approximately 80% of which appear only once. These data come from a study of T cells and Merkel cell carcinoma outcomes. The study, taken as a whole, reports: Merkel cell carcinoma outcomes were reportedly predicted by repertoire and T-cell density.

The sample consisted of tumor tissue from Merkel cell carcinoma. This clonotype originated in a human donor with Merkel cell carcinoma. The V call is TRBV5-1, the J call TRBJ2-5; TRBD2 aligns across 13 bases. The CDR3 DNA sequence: TGCGCCAGCAGCAACCAACTAGCGGGAGGGCGAGAGACCCAGTACTTC. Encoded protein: CASSNQLAGGRETQYF.